These 13 T cell receptor beta chains share one sample of origin, sequenced in a study of blood T cell repertoires in COVID-19 (dated by TCRdb to the early 2020s). To prepare the library, the immunoSEQ multiplex PCR assay was applied. Drawn from immuneACCESS, this table holds only the in-frame rearrangements with V and J called that TCRdb kept. Clones are partly lost; checked studies trace under half to an unresolved V gene and leave the rest unexplained. The sample data list around 200,000 clones, and nearly 90% of these were observed just once. The biggest ten clones account for about 0.59% of the sample. Sequenced: peripheral blood. The receptor set was obtained from a man aged 50 to 60 with acute or convalescent COVID-19.

The V call is TRBV19, the J call TRBJ2-1; 12 bases align to TRBD2. CDR3 size: 17 residues. Germline trimming cut 3 bases from V and 9 bases from J; bases unmatched to any gene: 12. Per germline, CDR1 LNHDA and CDR2 SQIVND (reference sequence). The CDR3 region is CASSIRTRLAGVVEQFF. The CDR3, as DNA: TGTGCCAGTAGTATCCGGACACGACTAGCGGGAGTCGTTGAGCAGTTCTTC.

V is TRBV28 and J is TRBJ1-6; 7 nucleotides match TRBD1. V was clipped by 5 bases and J by 0 bases; unmatched bases: 13. There are 19 residues in the CDR3. Per germline, CDR1 MDHEN and CDR2 SYDVKM. The CDR3 nucleotides read TGTGCCAGCAGTCAGCCACTCGACAGGGTGGGCTCCTATAATTCACCCCTCCACTTT. Its protein is CASSQPLDRVGSYNSPLHF.

V is TRBV9 and J is TRBJ2-4; D is possibly TRBD1 (7 bases). The V and J ends lost 4 bases and 2 bases respectively, with 13 bases between them. The CDR3 sequence is 15 residues long. Germline CDR1 is SGDLS and CDR2 is YYNGEE. CDR3 nucleotides: TGTGCCAGCAGCCCGCGGGACAGCTCCAAAAACATTCAGTACTTC. Protein sequence: CASSPRDSSKNIQYF.

The chain has TRBV19 and TRBJ2-3, with D perhaps matching TRBD1 (5 bases). The germline gives CDR1 LNHDA, CDR2 SQIVND (reference sequence). This CDR3 is built from 15 residues. Trimming stripped 7 bases from V and 0 bases from J, with 14 bases between. In DNA, the CDR3 is TGTGCCAGTAAAAGTAGGACACCCAGCACAGATACGCAGTATTTT. This sequence encodes CASKSRTPSTDTQYF.

The chain combines TRBV18 with TRBJ2-5, with TRBD2 matching 9 bases. Looked up from germline, CDR1 is KGHSH and CDR2 is LQKENI. The ends lost 5 bases at V and 2 bases at J; junction bases unmatched: 9. CDR3 length: 16 amino acids. The CDR3 DNA is TGTGCCAGCTCAGAACTAGCGGGTAGCTTTCAAGAGACCCAGTACTTC. The encoded protein is CASSELAGSFQETQYF.

This clone appeared a single time. The chain joins TRBV4-1 to TRBJ2-1; no firm D call. Germline CDR1 is MGHRA and CDR2 is YSYEKL. V gave up 1 base and J gave up 8 bases, with 9 bases separating them. The CDR3 length is 13 residues. As DNA, the CDR3 is TGCGCCAGCAGCCAAGTTACTATCCATGAGCAGTTCTTC. Protein sequence: CASSQVTIHEQFF.

The chain employs TRBV28 and TRBJ1-2, with 8 bases fitting TRBD1. The germline V gene has CDR1 MDHEN and CDR2 SYDVKM. This CDR3 has 13 residues. The trim removed 6 bases at V and 3 bases at J, leaving 3 bases unmatched. The CDR3 is CASREGQDYGYTF. In DNA, the CDR3 is TGTGCCAGCAGGGAGGGACAGGACTATGGCTACACCTTC.

CDR3 DNA sequence: TGTGCCAGCAGCTTCGCAGGGGGCGTCGATATCACCGGGGAGCTGTTTTTT. Translating gives CASSFAGGVDITGELFF. This rearrangement joins TRBV7-9 to TRBJ2-2; 8 nucleotides match TRBD1. The V segment lost 3 bases and the J segment 4 bases; nucleotides outside the gene matches: 10. There are 17 residues in the CDR3. CDR1 and CDR2 (germline): SEHNR, FQNEAQ (reference sequence).

The chain couples TRBV7-9 to TRBJ2-1; TRBD2 agrees at 9 bases. This CDR3 has 17 amino acids. V shed 5 bases and J 0 bases; nucleotides not matched to a gene: 8. Germline assignment: CDR1 SEHNR and CDR2 FQNEAQ (reference sequence). Here the CDR3 reads CASSLRLAANSYNEQFF. Here the CDR3 DNA reads TGTGCCAGCAGCCTCAGACTAGCGGCGAACTCCTACAATGAGCAGTTCTTC.

The J gene is TRBJ2-1, the V gene TRBV7-8, with 13 bases that match TRBD2. V was clipped by 5 bases and J by 6 bases; unmatched bases: 4. Per the germline V gene, CDR1 is SGHVS and CDR2 is FQNEAQ. The CDR3 is 15 amino acids. CDR3 region: CASSRTSGRANEQFF. Written as DNA, the CDR3 is TGTGCCAGCAGCCGTACTAGCGGGAGGGCCAATGAGCAGTTCTTC.

The V and J genes are TRBV10-1 and TRBJ1-1, with D possibly matching TRBD1 (5 bases). The CDR3 totals 14 residues. Per the germline V gene, CDR1 is WNHNN and CDR2 is SYGVQD (reference sequence). V was pared by 3 bases and J by 1 base, with 9 bases between. CDR3 amino acids: CASSEARANTEAFF. CDR3 DNA sequence: TGCGCCAGCAGTGAAGCCAGGGCGAACACTGAAGCTTTCTTT.

This sequence joins TRBV20-1 and TRBJ2-3, with TRBD1 identical over 9 bases. Germline CDR1 is DFQATT and CDR2 is SNEGSKA (reference sequence). The CDR3 has 14 amino acids. The J segment lost 4 bases and the V segment lost 3 bases, leaving 5 bases of the junction unmatched. The CDR3 sequence: CSASKRTGADTQYF. In nucleotides, the CDR3 is TGCAGTGCTAGTAAACGGACAGGGGCAGATACGCAGTATTTT.

V gene TRBV5-5 combines with J gene TRBJ2-1, with 7 nucleotides matching TRBD2. The V segment lost 1 base and the J segment 3 bases; nucleotides outside the gene matches: 7. The germline CDR1 and CDR2 sequences are SGHKS and YYEKEE (reference sequence). This CDR3 has 16 amino acids. Here the CDR3 reads CASSLSLAVGYNEQFF. Written as DNA, the CDR3 is TGTGCCAGCAGCTTGTCGCTAGCGGTCGGCTACAATGAGCAGTTCTTC.